The 9 T cell receptor beta chains below come from one sample, sequenced in a study of blood T cell repertoires in COVID-19. Produced via immunoSEQ multiplex PCR; TCRdb's table is partial and in-frame only. The sample carries around 250,000 clones, about nine tenths recorded once. Sequenced sample: peripheral blood. These receptors originate from a man aged 25-45 years who had recovered from COVID-19.

J is TRBJ2-3 and V is TRBV6-6; maybe TRBD1 (5 bases). CDR3 size: 15 residues. The germline V gene encodes CDR1 MNHNY and CDR2 SVGAGI (reference sequence). With 6 bases removed from V and 0 bases from J, the gap between germline ends came to 13 bases. DNA for the CDR3: TGTGCCAGCAGGTACCAACAGGATAGCACAGATACGCAGTATTTT. This encodes CASRYQQDSTDTQYF.

The chain links TRBV7-2 to TRBJ2-3; TRBD1 matches at 9 bases. Germline V gives CDR1 SGHTA, CDR2 FQGNSA. Losses at the gene ends were 5 bases for V and 1 base for J; bases not matched to a gene: 4. The CDR3 totals 15 residues. The CDR3 protein is CASSLGQGRTDTQYF. CDR3 bases: TGTGCCAGCAGCCTCGGACAGGGGCGCACAGATACGCAGTATTTT.

The chain couples TRBV29-1 to TRBJ1-1; tentative D call: TRBD1 (5 bases). Germline-derived CDR1 and CDR2 are SQVTM and ANQGSEA. The CDR3 has 14 residues. Written as DNA, the CDR3 is TGCAGTTCCGAAGGGTATGGGGCTAACACTGAAGCTTTCTTT. Translated, it gives CSSEGYGANTEAFF. The full variable domain, with the rest looked up from reference TRBV29-1 and TRBJ1-1, is SAVISQKPSRDICQRGTSLTIQCQVDSQVTMMFWYRQQPGQSLTLIATANQGSEATYESGFVIDKFPISRPNLTFSTLTVSNMSPEDSSIYLCSSEGYGANTEAFFGQGTRLTVV.

The CDR3 sequence is CAAQLGRGTEAFF. DNA of the CDR3: TGCGCCGCCCAGCTAGGGAGGGGCACTGAAGCTTTCTTT. The chain carries TRBV10-2 and TRBJ1-1; D possibly corresponds to TRBD1 (5 bases). Germline assignment: CDR1 WSHSY and CDR2 SAAADI. This CDR3 comprises 13 residues. Trimming left V 11 bases short and J 4 bases short, with 17 bases between.

This clone was counted a single time. The J gene is TRBJ2-7, the V gene TRBV19; 9 bases fit TRBD1. Trimming took 4 bases from V and 5 from J; bases not matched to a gene: 12. The CDR3 contains 16 residues. Looked up from germline, CDR1 is LNHDA and CDR2 is SQIVND (reference sequence). The CDR3 DNA follows: TGTGCCAGTAGTAGGGATCAGACAGGGGGAAACGACGAGCAGTACTTC. Amino acid sequence: CASSRDQTGGNDEQYF. Filled out from reference TRBV19 and TRBJ2-7, the complete variable domain reads DGGITQSPKYLFRKEGQNVTLSCEQNLNHDAMYWYRQDPGQGLRLIYYSQIVNDFQKGDIAEGYSVSREKKESFPLTVTSAQKNPTAFYLCASSRDQTGGNDEQYFGPGTRLTVT.

This clone occurred once. CDR3 region: CASSYRDSFNEQFF. The CDR3, as DNA: TGTGCCAGCAGTTACCGGGACTCCTTTAATGAGCAGTTCTTC. The V call is TRBV6-2 or TRBV6-3, the J call TRBJ2-1, with TRBD2 as a possible D gene (6 bases). Germline values: CDR1 MNHEY, CDR2 SVGEGT. The CDR3 is made up of 14 amino acids. The V and J ends lost 2 bases and 7 bases respectively, with 12 bases between them.

This chain links TRBV10-3 with TRBJ1-1; D not resolved. CDR3 size: 13 residues. Germline V gene data show CDR1 as ENHRY and CDR2 as SYGVKD. Deletions cut 6 bases from V and 0 bases from J, with 8 bases between. The DNA of the CDR3 is TGTGCCATCAGGACACTTATGAACACTGAAGCTTTCTTT. It translates to CAIRTLMNTEAFF.

The J gene is TRBJ2-3, the V gene TRBV10-3; 9 bases map to TRBD2. V shed 8 bases and J 4 bases; nucleotides not matched to a gene: 7. The germline V gene has CDR1 ENHRY and CDR2 SYGVKD. CDR3 length: 14 residues. CDR3 protein: CAISLAGKADTQYF. CDR3 nucleotides: TGTGCCATCTCTCTAGCGGGGAAGGCAGATACGCAGTATTTT.

J is TRBJ1-2 and V is TRBV19, with no clear D. V lost 0 bases to trimming and J lost 6 bases, with 14 bases between them. Germline loops: CDR1 LNHDA, CDR2 SQIVND (reference sequence). CDR3 length equals 15 residues. The CDR3 reads CASSIDYPGRDGYTF. In DNA, the CDR3 is TGTGCCAGTAGTATAGATTACCCGGGAAGGGATGGCTACACCTTC.